This note documents a single T cell receptor beta chain sequence. Germline CDR1 reads LNHDA; CDR2 reads SQIVND (reference sequence). V dropped 2 bases and J dropped 6 bases, with 14 bases sitting between them. This CDR3 comprises 14 residues. Authors' methods: Amplification with reference gene primers provided the estimates of nucleated cell counts. Assay used: immunoSEQ multiplex PCR; TCRdb lists only in-frame clones, some missing. The V and J calls and clone size come from that table; D and trimming were worked out from the DNA. The table lists 210,000 or so clones, about four fifths of them singletons. The sample is drawn from a study of blood T cell repertoires in COVID-19. Study context: COVID-19 samples, acute and convalescent, were from the United States, Italy and Spain. The analysed material was cDNA or gDNA that came from T cells, B-cell-depleted T cells, or PBMCs.

This clonotype was sampled from a woman older than 75 with acute or convalescent COVID-19. Material: peripheral blood. V usage is TRBV19 and J usage is TRBJ2-7; D call uncertain. Here the CDR3 reads CASSIKETAGEQYF. The CDR3 DNA is TGTGCCAGTAGTATAAAGGAAACGGCAGGCGAGCAGTACTTC.